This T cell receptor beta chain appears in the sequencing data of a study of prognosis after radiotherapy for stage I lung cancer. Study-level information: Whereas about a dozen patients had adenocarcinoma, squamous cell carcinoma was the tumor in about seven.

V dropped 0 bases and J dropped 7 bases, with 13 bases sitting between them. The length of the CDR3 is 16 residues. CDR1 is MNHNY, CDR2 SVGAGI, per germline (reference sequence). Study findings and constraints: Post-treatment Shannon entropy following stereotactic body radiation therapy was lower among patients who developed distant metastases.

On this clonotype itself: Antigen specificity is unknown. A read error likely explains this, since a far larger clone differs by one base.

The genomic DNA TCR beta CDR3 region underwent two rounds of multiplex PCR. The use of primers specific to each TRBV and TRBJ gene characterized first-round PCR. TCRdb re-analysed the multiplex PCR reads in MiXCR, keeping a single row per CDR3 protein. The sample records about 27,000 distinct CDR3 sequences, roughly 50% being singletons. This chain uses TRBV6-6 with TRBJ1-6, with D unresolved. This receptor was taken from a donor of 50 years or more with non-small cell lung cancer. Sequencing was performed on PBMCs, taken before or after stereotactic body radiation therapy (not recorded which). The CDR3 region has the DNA TGTGCCAGCAGTTACTCAGGCATGGTGGGGAATTCACCCCTCCACTTT. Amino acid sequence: CASSYSGMVGNSPLHF.